This T cell receptor beta chain derives from a study of T-cell memory formation after mild COVID-19. Turning to the study itself: Among the donors, TCR clusters were largely specific to each donor.

In its sample, this clonotype was seen many times. Its antigen remains unknown. The study's findings and limits: Pre-infection memory already had some responding clones, implying cross-reactive memory joined. The study found balanced CD4/CD8 in clones contracting day 15 to 85 and a CD4+ lean in later expanders.

5'RACE primed at constant segments yielded TCR alpha and TCR beta cDNA libraries bearing sample barcodes and UMIs. Each CDR3 protein is one row after TCRdb ran MiXCR on the 5' RACE reads. The sample has 550,000 to 600,000 distinct CDR3 sequences, roughly 20% seen once. Sequencing used PBMCs or a T cell subset sorted from them (not recorded which). The receptor's source is an adult woman who had mild COVID-19 (a few samples of this study predate the infection). Cell type and time point are not known.

The CDR3 loop is CASSASRDSYNSPLHF. Written as DNA, the CDR3 is TGTGCCAGCAGTGCTTCCCGGGACAGCTATAATTCACCCCTCCACTTT. The chain links TRBV6-1 to TRBJ1-6, with 7 nucleotides matching TRBD1. Germline CDR1 is MNHNS and CDR2 is SASEGT. J lost 3 bases, V lost 4 bases, and 6 bases had no gene match. The length of the CDR3 is 16 residues.